This is a list of T cell receptor beta chains from one sample in a study of blood T cell repertoires in COVID-19. Method: immunoSEQ multiplex PCR; TCRdb's copy keeps in-frame clones and lacks some. The data hold some 370,000 clones, with 89% observed a single time. Sequences were obtained from peripheral blood. Receptors were obtained from a man in his forties with acute or convalescent COVID-19. Both conserved end residues are part of each CDR3. The order of the fields is V gene, D gene, J gene, clone size, CDR3 DNA, CDR3 protein. D genes are given only for firm matches. Not every row has a clone size; where given, it reads once, few, many or a size class.

V: TRBV13
D: TRBD1
J: TRBJ1-2
size: -
DNA: TGTGCCAGCAGCCCGGGACAGGGGGTTGGCGGCTACACCTTC
CDR3: CASSPGQGVGGYTF

V: TRBV19
D: -
J: TRBJ1-6
size: -
DNA: TGTGCCAGTAGTATACGGGTCGGGGAGAATTCACCCCTCCACTTT
CDR3: CASSIRVGENSPLHF

V: TRBV25-1
D: -
J: TRBJ1-5
size: -
DNA: TGTGCTGCCCAGGGAAGCAATCAGCCCCAGCATTTT
CDR3: CAAQGSNQPQHF

V: TRBV7-8
D: TRBD1
J: TRBJ1-5
size: -
DNA: TGTGCCAGCAGCTTTGGGACAGACAATCAGCCCCAGCATTTT
CDR3: CASSFGTDNQPQHF

V: TRBV6-5
D: TRBD1
J: TRBJ1-2
size: -
DNA: TGTGCCAGCAGTCACGACAGGGGGCTTCCCTATGGCTACACCTTC
CDR3: CASSHDRGLPYGYTF

V: TRBV27
D: -
J: TRBJ2-7
size: -
DNA: TGTGCCAGCAGTCAATATGAGCCATACGAGCAGTACTTC
CDR3: CASSQYEPYEQYF

V: TRBV19
D: TRBD1
J: TRBJ1-4
size: -
DNA: TGTGCCAGTAGTATAGGCGAGACAGGGACTTCTGAAAAACTGTTTTTT
CDR3: CASSIGETGTSEKLFF

V: TRBV12-5
D: TRBD1
J: TRBJ1-1
size: -
DNA: TGTGCTAGTGGTTTGTCAGGGACAGGGGGCTTCACTGAAGCTTTCTTT
CDR3: CASGLSGTGGFTEAFF

V: TRBV27
D: -
J: TRBJ1-2
size: -
DNA: TGTGCCAGCAGTTTTCAGGGAACCTTCTATGGCTACACCTTC
CDR3: CASSFQGTFYGYTF

V: TRBV3-1/TRBV3-2
D: TRBD1
J: TRBJ1-5
size: -
DNA: TGTGCCAGCAGCCAGACCGGGACAGGGGATCAGCCCCAGCATTTT
CDR3: CASSQTGTGDQPQHF

V: TRBV28
D: TRBD1
J: TRBJ1-1
size: few
DNA: TGTGCCAGCAGGGACAGGGTGTTTGCAACTGAAGCTTTCTTT
CDR3: CASRDRVFATEAFF

V: TRBV6-5
D: -
J: TRBJ1-5
size: -
DNA: TGTGCCAGCAGGGGACTAGAGCTTCCCGAGCATTTT
CDR3: CASRGLELPEHF

V: TRBV4-1
D: -
J: TRBJ1-1
size: once
DNA: TGCGCCAGCAGCCCGGAGGGGTTGAACACTGAAGCTTTCTTT
CDR3: CASSPEGLNTEAFF

V: TRBV28
D: -
J: TRBJ1-1
size: -
DNA: TGTGCCAGCGGCTCAAACCTCGGGTCTCAAGCTTTCTTT
CDR3: CASGSNLGSQAFF

V: TRBV15
D: -
J: TRBJ1-2
size: -
DNA: TGTGCCACCAGCTCAAAGCAGGGCTATGGCTACACCTTC
CDR3: CATSSKQGYGYTF

V: TRBV27
D: -
J: TRBJ1-5
size: once
DNA: TGTGCCAGCAGTGGAGGTGATAGCAATCAGCCCCAGCATTTT
CDR3: CASSGGDSNQPQHF

V: TRBV19
D: TRBD1
J: TRBJ1-5
size: -
DNA: TGTGCCAGTTCCGGGACAGGGGGGGATCAGCCCCAGCATTTT
CDR3: CASSGTGGDQPQHF

V: TRBV28
D: -
J: TRBJ1-2
size: few
DNA: TGTGCCAGCAGTCTACACCCAGACAGCTCCTATGGCTACACCTTC
CDR3: CASSLHPDSSYGYTF

V: TRBV5-5
D: -
J: TRBJ2-3
size: -
DNA: TGTGCCAGCAGCTTGGGACTAGTCACAGATACGCAGTATTTT
CDR3: CASSLGLVTDTQYF

V: TRBV15
D: -
J: TRBJ1-1
size: -
DNA: TGTGCCACCAGCACAGGGCCTCGACGGTCGTGGAACACTGAAGCTTTCTTT
CDR3: CATSTGPRRSWNTEAFF

V: TRBV12-3/TRBV12-4
D: -
J: TRBJ1-6
size: once
DNA: TGTGCCAGCAGTTTTGCGGGGAACTCACCCCTCCACTTT
CDR3: CASSFAGNSPLHF

V: TRBV6-6
D: -
J: TRBJ1-5
size: -
DNA: TGTGCCAGCAGTCGATCGCCGGGATTCAGGGGTCAGCCCCAGCATTTT
CDR3: CASSRSPGFRGQPQHF

V: TRBV5-1
D: -
J: TRBJ2-7
size: -
DNA: TGCGCCAGCAGCTTGGCCGTCGGCTCCTACGAGCAGTACTTC
CDR3: CASSLAVGSYEQYF

V: TRBV5-6
D: -
J: TRBJ1-6
size: once
DNA: TGTGCCAGCAGCTCGGCAGGGCTTTCACCCCTCCACTTT
CDR3: CASSSAGLSPLHF

V: TRBV9
D: TRBD1
J: TRBJ2-7
size: few
DNA: TGTGCCAGCAGTCTATCCGGGACAGCAGACTACGAGCAGTACTTC
CDR3: CASSLSGTADYEQYF

V: TRBV3-1/TRBV3-2
D: -
J: TRBJ1-1
size: -
DNA: TGTGCCAGCAGCCAGGGACTCCTTGAGGCTGAAGCTTTCTTT
CDR3: CASSQGLLEAEAFF

V: TRBV7-3
D: -
J: TRBJ1-5
size: -
DNA: TGTGCCAGCAGCTTAAGTGTAGAGCAGCCCCAGCATTTT
CDR3: CASSLSVEQPQHF

V: TRBV6-2/TRBV6-3
D: -
J: TRBJ1-5
size: once
DNA: TGTGCCAGCAGTTGGGACGGACAGAAGCGAAGTGAAGAGCCCCAGCATTTT
CDR3: CASSWDGQKRSEEPQHF

V: TRBV19
D: -
J: TRBJ2-7
size: few
DNA: TGTGCCAGTAGTATTATGTCCCTTCAAGGGGTCGAGCAGTACTTC
CDR3: CASSIMSLQGVEQYF

V: TRBV18
D: TRBD1
J: TRBJ1-4
size: -
DNA: TGTGCCAGCTCACAGAACCGACAGGGGCGTAGCACTAATGAAAAACTGTTTTTT
CDR3: CASSQNRQGRSTNEKLFF

V: TRBV12-3/TRBV12-4
D: -
J: TRBJ1-2
size: -
DNA: TGTGCCAGCAGTTTACTTCCAGGGGCTGGCTACACCTTC
CDR3: CASSLLPGAGYTF

V: TRBV28
D: -
J: TRBJ1-1
size: once
DNA: TGTGCCAGCAGTTCGGATTCCCGGACGCCGCGGGGTGAAGCTTTCTTT
CDR3: CASSSDSRTPRGEAFF

V: TRBV6-4
D: -
J: TRBJ2-1
size: -
DNA: TGTGCCAGCAGTGACCTTCCCGGGATAGAGCAGTTCTTC
CDR3: CASSDLPGIEQFF

V: TRBV14
D: -
J: TRBJ1-3
size: -
DNA: TGTGCCAGCAGCCAAGGACAGGTGGTTGGAAACACCATATATTTT
CDR3: CASSQGQVVGNTIYF

V: TRBV6-5
D: -
J: TRBJ2-3
size: -
DNA: TGTGCCAGCAGTCCGCAAAGCCAGGGCGATACGCAGTATTTT
CDR3: CASSPQSQGDTQYF

V: TRBV2
D: TRBD2
J: TRBJ2-5
size: -
DNA: TGTGCCAGCAGTGGGATACTAGCGGGGGTTGACGCCCAGTACTTC
CDR3: CASSGILAGVDAQYF

V: TRBV4-3
D: -
J: TRBJ2-7
size: -
DNA: TGCGCCAGCAGCCAAGAACGGGACTCCTATCCCTACGAGCAGTACTTC
CDR3: CASSQERDSYPYEQYF

V: TRBV30
D: TRBD1
J: TRBJ1-5
size: -
DNA: TGTGCCTGGAGTGTACTCGGACAGGGGGCTCAGCCCCAGCATTTT
CDR3: CAWSVLGQGAQPQHF

V: TRBV28
D: -
J: TRBJ2-7
size: -
DNA: TGTGCCAGCACCTTGGGACCGGGACTGTCCTACGAGCAGTACTTC
CDR3: CASTLGPGLSYEQYF

V: TRBV24-1
D: TRBD1
J: TRBJ1-2
size: -
DNA: TGTGCCACCAGTGATTGGGACAGCACCTATGGCTACACCTTC
CDR3: CATSDWDSTYGYTF

V: TRBV27
D: -
J: TRBJ1-2
size: -
DNA: TGTGCCAGCAGCCTGAGGGGGTTAGCTAACTATGGCTACACCTTC
CDR3: CASSLRGLANYGYTF

V: TRBV10-2
D: -
J: TRBJ2-7
size: -
DNA: TGCGCCAGCAGTGATAGACTCTATATCGGCCACGAGCAGTACTTC
CDR3: CASSDRLYIGHEQYF

V: TRBV24-1
D: -
J: TRBJ2-3
size: -
DNA: TGTGCCACCAGACTTAGCGGCACAGATACGCAGTATTTT
CDR3: CATRLSGTDTQYF

V: TRBV19
D: -
J: TRBJ1-1
size: -
DNA: TGTGCCAGTAGTATAGATGGGACAACAGGGAACACTGAAGCTTTCTTT
CDR3: CASSIDGTTGNTEAFF

V: TRBV7-2
D: -
J: TRBJ1-3
size: -
DNA: TGTGCCAGCAGCCGTTTCCCCGGAAACACCATATATTTT
CDR3: CASSRFPGNTIYF

V: TRBV13
D: TRBD1
J: TRBJ1-1
size: -
DNA: TGTGCCAGCAGCTTAGGAGCCAGGGGGCCGGCTTTCTTT
CDR3: CASSLGARGPAFF

V: TRBV7-9
D: TRBD1
J: TRBJ1-1
size: -
DNA: TGTGCCAGCAGCTTAGGGACAGGGGCCACTGAAGCTTTCTTT
CDR3: CASSLGTGATEAFF

V: TRBV27
D: TRBD2
J: TRBJ2-5
size: -
DNA: TGTGCCAGCAGCCCCGGGACTAGCGGGGGGTACCGACAAGAGACCCAGTACTTC
CDR3: CASSPGTSGGYRQETQYF

V: TRBV4-1
D: -
J: TRBJ1-2
size: -
DNA: TGCGCCAGCAGCCAAGATGGGAGCGGATATCGACCCTCTTTCTATGGCTACACCTTC
CDR3: CASSQDGSGYRPSFYGYTF

V: TRBV7-8
D: TRBD2
J: TRBJ2-1
size: -
DNA: TGTGCCAGCAGCTTAGCAGTAGCGGGAAGGAGCTCGAAGTACAATGAGCAGTTCTTC
CDR3: CASSLAVAGRSSKYNEQFF

V: TRBV9
D: TRBD1
J: TRBJ2-2
size: -
DNA: TGTGCCAGCAGCGTTACAGGGGGTGATGCCGGGGAGCTGTTTTTT
CDR3: CASSVTGGDAGELFF

V: TRBV12-3/TRBV12-4
D: -
J: TRBJ1-1
size: -
DNA: TGTGCCAGCAGTTTACCCTACACTGAAGCTTTCTTT
CDR3: CASSLPYTEAFF